This T cell receptor beta chain was recorded in a study of molecular identifiers for immune sequencing clone quantification. General study results and limits: Sharing of a barcode by identical TCR molecules could cause highly expanded clone sizes to be underestimated.

TCRdb reanalysed the PCR reads using MiXCR and keeps one entry per CDR3 protein. Among about 640,000 distinct CDR3 sequences listed, around 20% were seen once. As to this clonotype: Its antigen is as yet unknown. Without the conserved terminal phenylalanine or tryptophan, this CDR3 likely stems from a read error.

Trimming cost V 6 bases and J 6 bases; bases outside gene matches: 4. From germline, CDR1 is MNHEY and CDR2 SMNVEV (reference sequence). The CDR3 runs 12 residues. This receptor was obtained from a human donor in good health. Some libraries in this study had Jurkat cell RNA spiked in. The sequencing input was naive CD8+ T cells from blood, with Jurkat cell RNA spiked in. This sample's subset: FACS-sorted CD8+CD4-CCR7+CD45RA+ naive T cells. This chain joins TRBV27 and TRBJ1-1, with 7 bases that match TRBD1. The chain's CDR3 is CASSHGTAEAFL. CDR3 nucleotides: TGTGCCAGCAGCCACGGGACAGCTGAAGCTTTCCTT.